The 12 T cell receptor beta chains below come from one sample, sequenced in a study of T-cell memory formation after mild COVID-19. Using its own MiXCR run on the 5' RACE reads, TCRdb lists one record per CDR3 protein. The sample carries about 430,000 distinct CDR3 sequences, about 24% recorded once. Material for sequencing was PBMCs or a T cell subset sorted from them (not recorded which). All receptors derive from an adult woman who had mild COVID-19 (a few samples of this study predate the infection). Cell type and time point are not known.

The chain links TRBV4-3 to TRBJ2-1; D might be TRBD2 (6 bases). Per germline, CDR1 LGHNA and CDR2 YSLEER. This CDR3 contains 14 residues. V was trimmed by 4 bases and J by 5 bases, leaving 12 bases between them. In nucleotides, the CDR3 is TGCGCCAGCAGCCGAGACGGGACTGACAATGAGCAGTTCTTC. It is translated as CASSRDGTDNEQFF.

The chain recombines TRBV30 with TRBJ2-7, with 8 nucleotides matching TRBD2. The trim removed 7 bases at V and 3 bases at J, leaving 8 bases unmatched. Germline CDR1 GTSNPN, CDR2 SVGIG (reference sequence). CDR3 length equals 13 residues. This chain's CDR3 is CAFQREGLYEQYF. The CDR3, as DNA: TGTGCCTTCCAACGGGAGGGCCTCTACGAGCAGTACTTC. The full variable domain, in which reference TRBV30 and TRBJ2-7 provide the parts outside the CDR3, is SQTIHQWPATLVQPVGSPLSLECTVEGTSNPNLYWYRQAAGRGLQLLFYSVGIGQISSEVPQNLSASRPQDRQFILSSKKLLLSDSGFYLCAFQREGLYEQYFGPGTRLTVT.

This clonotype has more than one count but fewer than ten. DNA for the CDR3: TGTGCCAGCAGCGCAAGTCCCGGGACAGGGCCGAACACCGGGGAGCTGTTTTTT. Amino acid sequence: CASSASPGTGPNTGELFF. The chain couples TRBV7-9 to TRBJ2-2, with 9 bases aligning to TRBD1. Losses at the gene ends were 5 bases for V and 0 bases for J; bases not matched to a gene: 10. CDR1 and CDR2 from the germline V gene are SEHNR and FQNEAQ (reference sequence). This CDR3 has 18 amino acids.

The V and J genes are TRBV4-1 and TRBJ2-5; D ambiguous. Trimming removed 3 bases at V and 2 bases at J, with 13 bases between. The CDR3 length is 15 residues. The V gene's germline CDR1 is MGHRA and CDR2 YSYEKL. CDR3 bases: TGCGCCAGCAGCCATCTCTACCGGGCTCAAGAGACCCAGTACTTC. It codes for CASSHLYRAQETQYF.

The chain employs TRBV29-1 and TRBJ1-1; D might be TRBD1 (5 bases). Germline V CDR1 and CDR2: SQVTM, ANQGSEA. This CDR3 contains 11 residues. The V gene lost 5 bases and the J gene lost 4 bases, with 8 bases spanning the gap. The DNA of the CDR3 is TGCAGCGTTCCTAGGGGCACTGAAGCTTTCTTT. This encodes CSVPRGTEAFF.

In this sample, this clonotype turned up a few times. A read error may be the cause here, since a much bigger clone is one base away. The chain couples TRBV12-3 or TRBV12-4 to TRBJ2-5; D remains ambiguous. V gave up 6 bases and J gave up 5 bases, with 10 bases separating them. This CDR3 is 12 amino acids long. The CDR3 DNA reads TGTGCCAGCAGGCTCATAGGGGAGACCCAGTACTTC. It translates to CASRLIGETQYF.

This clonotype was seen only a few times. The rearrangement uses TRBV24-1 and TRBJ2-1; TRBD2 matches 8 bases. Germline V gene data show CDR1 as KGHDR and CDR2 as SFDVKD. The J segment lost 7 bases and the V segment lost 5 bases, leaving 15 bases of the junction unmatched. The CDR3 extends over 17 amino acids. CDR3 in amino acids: CATSVALAGIRENEQFF. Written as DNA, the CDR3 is TGTGCCACCAGTGTTGCCTTAGCGGGGATACGAGAGAATGAGCAGTTCTTC.

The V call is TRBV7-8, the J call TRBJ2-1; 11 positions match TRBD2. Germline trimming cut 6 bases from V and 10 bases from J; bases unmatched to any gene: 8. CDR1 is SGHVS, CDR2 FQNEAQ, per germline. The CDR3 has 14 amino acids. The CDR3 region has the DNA TGTGCCAGCAGACTAGCGGGGGCGTTCGGGGAGCAGTTCTTC. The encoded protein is CASRLAGAFGEQFF.

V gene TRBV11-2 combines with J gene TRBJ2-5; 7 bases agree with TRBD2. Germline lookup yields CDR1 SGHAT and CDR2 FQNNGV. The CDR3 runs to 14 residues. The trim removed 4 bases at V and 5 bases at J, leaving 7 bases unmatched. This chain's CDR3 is CASSSRVREETQYF. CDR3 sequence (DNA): TGTGCCAGCAGCTCTAGGGTGCGGGAGGAGACCCAGTACTTC.

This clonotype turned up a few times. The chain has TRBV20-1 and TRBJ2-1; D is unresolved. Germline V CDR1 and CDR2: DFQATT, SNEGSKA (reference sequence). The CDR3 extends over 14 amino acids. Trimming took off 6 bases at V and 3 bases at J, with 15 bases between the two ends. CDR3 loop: CSAAPELRYNEQFF. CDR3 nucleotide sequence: TGCAGTGCCGCCCCAGAATTACGCTACAATGAGCAGTTCTTC.

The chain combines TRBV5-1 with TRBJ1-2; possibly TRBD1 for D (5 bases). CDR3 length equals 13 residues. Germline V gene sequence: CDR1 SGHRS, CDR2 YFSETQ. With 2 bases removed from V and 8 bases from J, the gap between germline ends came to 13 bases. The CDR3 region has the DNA TGCGCCAGCAGCTTCCAAGGGGTGAAGGGCTACACCTTC. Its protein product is CASSFQGVKGYTF. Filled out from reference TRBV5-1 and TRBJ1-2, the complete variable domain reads KAGVTQTPRYLIKTRGQQVTLSCSPISGHRSVSWYQQTPGQGLQFLFEYFSETQRNKGNFPGRFSGRQFSNSRSEMNVSTLELGDSALYLCASSFQGVKGYTFGSGTRLTVV.

CDR3 DNA: TGTGCCAGCAGAGCCACAGGAAATCAGCCCCAGCATTTT. This translates into CASRATGNQPQHF. The chain uses TRBV12-3 or TRBV12-4 and TRBJ1-5, with TRBD1 as a possible D gene (5 bases). The CDR3 is 13 residues long. Trimming stripped 6 bases from V and 4 bases from J, with 10 bases between.